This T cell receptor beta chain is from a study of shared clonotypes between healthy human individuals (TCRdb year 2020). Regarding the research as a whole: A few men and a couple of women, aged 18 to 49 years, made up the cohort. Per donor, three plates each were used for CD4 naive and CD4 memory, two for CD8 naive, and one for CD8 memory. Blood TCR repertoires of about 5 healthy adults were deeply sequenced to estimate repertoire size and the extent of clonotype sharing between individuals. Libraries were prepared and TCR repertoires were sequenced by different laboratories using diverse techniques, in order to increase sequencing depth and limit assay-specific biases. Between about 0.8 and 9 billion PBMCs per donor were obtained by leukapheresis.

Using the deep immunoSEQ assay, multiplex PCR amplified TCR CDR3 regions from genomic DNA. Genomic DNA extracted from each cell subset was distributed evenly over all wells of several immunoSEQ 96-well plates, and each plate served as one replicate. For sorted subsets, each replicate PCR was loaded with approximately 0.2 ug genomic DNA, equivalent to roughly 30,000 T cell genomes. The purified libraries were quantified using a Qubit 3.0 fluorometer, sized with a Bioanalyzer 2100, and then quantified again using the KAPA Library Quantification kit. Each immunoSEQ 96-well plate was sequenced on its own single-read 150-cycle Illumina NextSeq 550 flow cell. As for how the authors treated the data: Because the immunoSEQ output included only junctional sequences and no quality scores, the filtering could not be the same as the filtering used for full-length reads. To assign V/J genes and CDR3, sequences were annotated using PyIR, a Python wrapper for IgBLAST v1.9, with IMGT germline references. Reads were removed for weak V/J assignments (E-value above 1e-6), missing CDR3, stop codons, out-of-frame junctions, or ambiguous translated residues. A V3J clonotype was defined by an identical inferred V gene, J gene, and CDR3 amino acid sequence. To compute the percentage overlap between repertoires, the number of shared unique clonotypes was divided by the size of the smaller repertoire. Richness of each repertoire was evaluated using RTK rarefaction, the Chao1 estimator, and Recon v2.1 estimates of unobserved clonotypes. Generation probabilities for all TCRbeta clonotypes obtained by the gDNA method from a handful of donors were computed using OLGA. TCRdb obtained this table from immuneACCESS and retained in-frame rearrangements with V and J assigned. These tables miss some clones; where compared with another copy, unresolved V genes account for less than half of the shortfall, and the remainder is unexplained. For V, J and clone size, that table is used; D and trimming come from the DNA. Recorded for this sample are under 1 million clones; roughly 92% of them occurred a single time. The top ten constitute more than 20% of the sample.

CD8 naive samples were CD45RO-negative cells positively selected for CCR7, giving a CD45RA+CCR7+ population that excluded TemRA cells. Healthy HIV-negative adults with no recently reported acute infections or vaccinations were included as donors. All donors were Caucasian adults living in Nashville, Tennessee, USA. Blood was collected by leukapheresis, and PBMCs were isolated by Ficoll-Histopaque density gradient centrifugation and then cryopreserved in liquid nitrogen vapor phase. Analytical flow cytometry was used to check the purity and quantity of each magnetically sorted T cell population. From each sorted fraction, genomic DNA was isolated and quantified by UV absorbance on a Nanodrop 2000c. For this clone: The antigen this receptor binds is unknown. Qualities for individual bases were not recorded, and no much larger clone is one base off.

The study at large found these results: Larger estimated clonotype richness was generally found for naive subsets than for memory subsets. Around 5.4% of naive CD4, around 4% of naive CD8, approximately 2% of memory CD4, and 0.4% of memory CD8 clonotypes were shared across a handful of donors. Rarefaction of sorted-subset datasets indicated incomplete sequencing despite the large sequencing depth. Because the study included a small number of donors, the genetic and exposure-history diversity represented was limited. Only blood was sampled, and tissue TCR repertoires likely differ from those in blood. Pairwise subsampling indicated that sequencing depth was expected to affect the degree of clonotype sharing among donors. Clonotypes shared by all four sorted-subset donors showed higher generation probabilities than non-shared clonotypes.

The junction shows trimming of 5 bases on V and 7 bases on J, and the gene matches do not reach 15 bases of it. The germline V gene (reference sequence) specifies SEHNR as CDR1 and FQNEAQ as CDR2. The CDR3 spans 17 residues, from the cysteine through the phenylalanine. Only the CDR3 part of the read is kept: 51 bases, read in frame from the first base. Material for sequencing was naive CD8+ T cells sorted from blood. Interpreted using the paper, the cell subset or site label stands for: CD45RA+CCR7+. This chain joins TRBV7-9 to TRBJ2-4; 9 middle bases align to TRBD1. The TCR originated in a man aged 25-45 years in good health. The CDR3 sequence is CASSRSAGQGSGNIQYF. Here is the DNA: TGTGCCAGCAGCCGAAGCGCCGGACAGGGGAGTGGGAACATTCAGTACTTC.